The T cell receptor (beta chain) under discussion was sequenced for a study of cytomegalovirus exposure and HLA in healthy donors. Study conclusions and caveats: The study found most TCR sequences rare, yet found some public TCRs in many donors. Overall, approximately 150 TCR beta chains were annotated as cytomegalovirus-associated.

CDR3 size: 15 residues. The V segment lost 7 bases and the J segment 2 bases; nucleotides outside the gene matches: 9. CDR1 is SGHAT and CDR2 is FQNNGV in the germline V gene. Profiled with immunoSEQ multiplex PCR; TCRdb holds only in-frame clones, not every one. This sample has 95,000 to 150,000 clones, with roughly nine tenths found just once. In the case of this clone: The antigen is unknown.

The chain has TRBV11-2 and TRBJ2-7; TRBD2 matches at 9 bases. Sequencing was carried out using PBMCs. The sequence was collected from a woman between 18 and 30 years old in good health and CMV-seronegative. In DNA, the CDR3 is TGTGCCAGCACCGAGCGGGGGGAGGGCCCCTACGAGCAGTACTTC. It encodes CASTERGEGPYEQYF.